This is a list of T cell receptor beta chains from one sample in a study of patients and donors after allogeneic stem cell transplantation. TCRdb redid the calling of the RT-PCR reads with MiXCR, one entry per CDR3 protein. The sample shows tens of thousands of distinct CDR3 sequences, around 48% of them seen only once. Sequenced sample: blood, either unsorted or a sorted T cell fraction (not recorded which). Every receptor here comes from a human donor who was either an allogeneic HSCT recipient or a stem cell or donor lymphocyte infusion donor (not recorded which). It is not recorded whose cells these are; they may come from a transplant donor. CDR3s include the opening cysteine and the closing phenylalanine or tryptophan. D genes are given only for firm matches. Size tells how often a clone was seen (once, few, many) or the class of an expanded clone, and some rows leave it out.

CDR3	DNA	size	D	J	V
CASSLGLAGFYEQYF	TGTGCCAGCAGTTTAGGCCTAGCGGGGTTCTACGAGCAGTACTTC	-	TRBD2	TRBJ2-7	TRBV27
CSARKTGLSNQPQHF	TGCAGTGCTAGAAAAACGGGGTTGAGCAATCAGCCCCAGCATTTT	-	-	TRBJ1-5	TRBV20-1
CASSTRRALDGNYGYTF	TGTGCCAGCTCGACTCGGAGGGCCCTGGATGGGAACTATGGCTACACCTTC	-	-	TRBJ1-2	TRBV18
CASSPSQGNVETQYF	TGCGCCAGCAGCCCCAGCCAGGGGAATGTGGAGACCCAGTACTTC	-	-	TRBJ2-5	TRBV5-1
CSAAPGQGFSTNEKLFF	TGCAGCGCAGCCCCGGGACAGGGATTTTCAACTAATGAAAAACTGTTTTTT	few	TRBD1	TRBJ1-4	TRBV29-1
CASSLGGTEGYTF	TGCGCCAGCAGCCTGGGGGGAACTGAGGGCTACACCTTC	-	-	TRBJ1-2	TRBV4-3
CASTLGGQPQHF	TGTGCCAGCACCTTGGGGGGACAGCCCCAGCATTTT	-	-	TRBJ1-5	TRBV12-3/TRBV12-4
CSVGTPPGEAFF	TGCAGCGTCGGCACCCCCCCTGGGGAAGCTTTCTTT	once	-	TRBJ1-1	TRBV29-1
CASSIQGKKAEAFF	TGTGCCAGCAGTATTCAGGGGAAGAAGGCTGAAGCTTTCTTT	-	-	TRBJ1-1	TRBV28
CASQNSGNTIYF	TGTGCCAGCCAAAACTCTGGAAACACCATATATTTT	-	-	TRBJ1-3	TRBV7-6
CASSQRYRARRGNQPQHF	TGCGCCAGCAGCCAACGATACAGGGCAAGGAGAGGCAATCAGCCCCAGCATTTT	-	-	TRBJ1-5	TRBV4-1
CASSRTVDGNQPQHF	TGTGCCAGCAGTCGGACGGTCGACGGCAATCAGCCCCAGCATTTT	-	-	TRBJ1-5	TRBV12-3/TRBV12-4
CASSQDGRAGGSTEAFF	TGCGCCAGCAGCCAAGATGGCAGGGCGGGGGGATCCACTGAAGCTTTCTTT	-	-	TRBJ1-1	TRBV4-3
CATSPAQGLYTEAFF	TGTGCCACCAGTCCCGCCCAGGGTCTCTACACTGAAGCTTTCTTT	-	-	TRBJ1-1	TRBV15
CSARKGPSTDTQYF	TGCAGTGCGCGTAAGGGACCCAGCACAGATACGCAGTATTTT	-	-	TRBJ2-3	TRBV20-1
CASVGQGNTEAFF	TGTGCCAGCGTGGGACAGGGGAACACTGAAGCTTTCTTT	few	TRBD1	TRBJ1-1	TRBV2
CASNEFSNQPQHF	TGTGCCAGCAACGAGTTCAGCAATCAGCCCCAGCATTTT	-	-	TRBJ1-5	TRBV5-4
CASILLLNTEAFF	TGTGCCAGCATCCTTCTTTTAAACACTGAAGCTTTCTTT	-	-	TRBJ1-1	TRBV7-9
CASSLGGSGNTIYF	TGTGCCAGCAGCTTAGGGGGGTCCGGAAACACCATATATTTT	many	-	TRBJ1-3	TRBV7-9
CASSYSLGTGLATNEKLFF	TGTGCCAGCAGTTACTCGTTGGGGACAGGCCTTGCAACTAATGAAAAACTGTTTTTT	-	TRBD1	TRBJ1-4	TRBV6-5
CASSPGGSNTEAFF	TGTGCCAGCAGCCCAGGGGGGTCGAACACTGAAGCTTTCTTT	few	TRBD1	TRBJ1-1	TRBV7-9
CASSLQDRVTEAFF	TGTGCCAGCAGCTTACAGGACAGGGTCACTGAAGCTTTCTTT	-	TRBD1	TRBJ1-1	TRBV7-9
CASSLAQSNEQFF	TGCGCCAGCAGCTTGGCACAGTCCAATGAGCAGTTCTTC	-	-	TRBJ2-1	TRBV5-1
CASSLRGGFDTEAFF	TGTGCCAGCAGCTTAAGGGGGGGCTTTGACACTGAAGCTTTCTTT	-	-	TRBJ1-1	TRBV7-3
CASSAGQGSLSNQPQHF	TGTGCCAGCAGCGCAGGACAGGGAAGTTTGAGCAATCAGCCCCAGCATTTT	few	TRBD1	TRBJ1-5	TRBV5-6
CASSLRQINTEAFF	TGTGCCAGCAGTTTGCGTCAGATTAACACTGAAGCTTTCTTT	-	-	TRBJ1-1	TRBV28
CSVDSGAALMNTEAFF	TGCAGCGTTGATTCGGGGGCAGCCCTGATGAACACTGAAGCTTTCTTT	few	-	TRBJ1-1	TRBV29-1
CASSQGGTGVNYGYTF	TGTGCCAGCAGCCAAGGGGGTACGGGAGTAAACTATGGCTACACCTTC	few	-	TRBJ1-2	TRBV4-2
CSAIAGFGQPQHF	TGCAGTGCTATTGCAGGGTTCGGTCAGCCCCAGCATTTT	few	-	TRBJ1-5	TRBV20-1
CASSKTGYEQFF	TGTGCCAGCAGTAAGACAGGGTATGAGCAGTTCTTC	-	TRBD1	TRBJ2-1	TRBV25-1
CASSLGGDGYTF	TGTGCCAGCAGCTTAGGAGGGGATGGCTACACCTTC	few	-	TRBJ1-2	TRBV7-9
CASSHRDNNPNEAFF	TGCGCCAGCAGCCACAGAGACAACAACCCCAATGAAGCTTTCTTT	few	-	TRBJ1-1	TRBV4-1
CASSDGLGYTF	TGTGCCAGCTCGGATGGTCTTGGCTACACCTTC	few	-	TRBJ1-2	TRBV7-9
CASGAAAEKNTIYF	TGTGCTAGTGGTGCGGCTGCGGAGAAAAACACCATATATTTT	few	-	TRBJ1-3	TRBV12-5
CAISASVIWGSNQPQHF	TGTGCCATCAGTGCCAGTGTGATCTGGGGAAGCAATCAGCCCCAGCATTTT	-	-	TRBJ1-5	TRBV10-3
CASSEQGAPGTEAFF	TGCGCCAGCAGCGAACAGGGGGCGCCGGGCACTGAAGCTTTCTTT	-	TRBD1	TRBJ1-1	TRBV5-1
CSARGAPNEKLFF	TGCAGTGCTAGAGGGGCACCGAATGAAAAACTGTTTTTT	once	-	TRBJ1-4	TRBV20-1
CASSYLTGGGNQPQHF	TGTGCCAGTAGTTACTTAACAGGGGGCGGCAATCAGCCCCAGCATTTT	-	TRBD1	TRBJ1-5	TRBV19
CASRRGQGAGQPQHF	TGTGCCAGCAGACGGGGACAGGGGGCGGGACAGCCCCAGCATTTT	few	TRBD1	TRBJ1-5	TRBV12-3/TRBV12-4
CASSSLGPQTAYGYTF	TGTGCCAGCAGCTCGCTAGGGCCACAGACGGCTTATGGCTACACCTTC	-	-	TRBJ1-2	TRBV7-9
CATSRDWGTQYF	TGTGCCACCAGCAGAGATTGGGGGACCCAGTACTTC	-	-	TRBJ2-5	TRBV15
CASLTETGGSGNTIYF	TGTGCCAGCCTTACCGAGACAGGGGGCTCTGGAAACACCATATATTTT	-	TRBD1	TRBJ1-3	TRBV12-3/TRBV12-4
CASTTPRTGDYF	TGTGCCAGCACTACACCTCGGACAGGGGACTACTTC	-	TRBD1	TRBJ2-4	TRBV2
CASSTSTGASYNEQFF	-	-	-	TRBJ2-1	TRBV6-5
CASSLDGHSNQPQHF	TGTGCCAGCAGCTTGGATGGACATAGCAATCAGCCCCAGCATTTT	many	-	TRBJ1-5	TRBV7-2